Described below is a single T cell receptor (beta chain) sequence and its context. What it binds is not known. Profiling relied on immunoSEQ multiplex PCR, and the TCRdb table lists in-frame clones only, not all of them. The sample contains about 150,000 clones, under 85% of which appear only once. The sample belongs to a study of PD-1 blockade in classical Hodgkin lymphoma. Study-level information: Patients were given intravenous nivolumab, 3 mg/kg, every 2 weeks.

General study findings and limits: Newly diagnosed patients were reported to start with lower TCR diversity than healthy donors. Those achieving complete response showed baseline diversity like newly diagnosed patients. CD4+ TCR diversity rose significantly by C4D1, and CD8+ TCR diversity did not.

Every patient relapsed after autologous stem cell transplantation, and brentuximab vedotin exposure varied. The CDR3 covers 16 residues. The germline V gene encodes CDR1 SGHRS and CDR2 YFSETQ. The J segment lost 3 bases and the V segment lost 4 bases, leaving 8 bases of the junction unmatched. This chain connects TRBV5-1 to TRBJ2-2; 8 bases agree with TRBD2. This specimen was peripheral blood mononuclear cells (PBMCs), taken before the second cycle of nivolumab. The sequence was collected from a human donor with classical Hodgkin lymphoma. CDR3 residues: CASSRAELADTGELFF. The CDR3 DNA reads as TGCGCCAGCAGCCGGGCGGAACTAGCGGACACCGGGGAGCTGTTTTTT.